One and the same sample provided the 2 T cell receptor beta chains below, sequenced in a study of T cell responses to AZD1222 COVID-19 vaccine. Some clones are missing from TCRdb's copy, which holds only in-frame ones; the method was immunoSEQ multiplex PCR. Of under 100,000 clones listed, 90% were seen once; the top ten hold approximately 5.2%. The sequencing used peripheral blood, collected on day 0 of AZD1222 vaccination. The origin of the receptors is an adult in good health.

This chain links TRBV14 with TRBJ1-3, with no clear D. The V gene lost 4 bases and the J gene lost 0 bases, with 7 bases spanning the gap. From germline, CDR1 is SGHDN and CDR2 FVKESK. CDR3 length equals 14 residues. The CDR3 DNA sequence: TGTGCCAGCAGCCCACACCTCTCTGGAAACACCATATATTTT. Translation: CASSPHLSGNTIYF. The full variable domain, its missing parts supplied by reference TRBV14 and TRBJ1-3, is EAGVTQFPSHSVIEKGQTVTLRCDPISGHDNLYWYRRVMGKEIKFLLHFVKESKQDESGMPNNRFLAERTGGTYSTLKVQPAELEDSGVYFCASSPHLSGNTIYFGEGSWLTVV.

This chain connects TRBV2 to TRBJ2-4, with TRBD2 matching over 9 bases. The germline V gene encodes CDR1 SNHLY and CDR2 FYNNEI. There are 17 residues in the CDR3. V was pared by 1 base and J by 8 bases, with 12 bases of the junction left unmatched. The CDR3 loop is CASSEEVAGVGNDIQYF. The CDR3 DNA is TGTGCCAGCAGTGAAGAAGTAGCGGGGGTAGGGAATGACATTCAGTACTTC.